Each of the 17 T cell receptor beta chains below was sequenced from the same sample in a study of blood T cells in healthy people across ages. A second roughly 6 to 11 cycle PCR used barcoded and J-beta primers. TCRdb used MiXCR to reprocess the 5' RACE reads, holding one entry per CDR3 protein. Seen here are about 780,000 distinct CDR3 sequences, 35% to 60% observed once, and the top ten hold over 15%. Material for sequencing was blood. The receptors here all came from an elderly man in good health.

CDR3 sequence (DNA): TGTGCCAGCAGCTTAGGGACGGAAGGAAATACGCAGTATTTT. This encodes CASSLGTEGNTQYF. V and J are TRBV7-2 and TRBJ2-3; D uncertain. Trimming took off 1 base at V and 7 bases at J, with 12 bases between the two ends. This CDR3 region has 14 residues. Germline assignment: CDR1 SGHTA and CDR2 FQGNSA.

The chain joins TRBV12-3 or TRBV12-4 to TRBJ1-4; D is unclear. The CDR3 extends over 13 amino acids. V was pared by 6 bases and J by 8 bases, with 13 bases between. CDR3 sequence (DNA): TGTGCCAGCAGCTCCTCGGGTGGAGAAAAACTGTTTTTT. Its translation: CASSSSGGEKLFF.

This clonotype was observed once. The chain joins TRBV4-2 to TRBJ2-4, with TRBD1 matching over 8 bases. The length of the CDR3 is 17 residues. Germline loops: CDR1 LGHNA, CDR2 YNFKEQ. The V gene end was trimmed by 1 base and the J gene end by 15 bases; junction bases not matched to a gene: 20. The CDR3, as DNA: TGTGCCAGCAGCCAAGGCCCACCGGGACAGGTATCCTACGAGCGGTACTTC. Protein product: CASSQGPPGQVSYERYF.

V and J are TRBV4-2 and TRBJ2-5, with 9 bases lining up with TRBD2. This CDR3 comprises 16 residues. V trimming: 5 bases; J trimming: 11 bases; junction bases outside the gene matches: 18. Per germline, CDR1 LGHNA and CDR2 YNFKEQ. The DNA of the CDR3 is TGTGCCAGCAGCACTCCCTCTTTAGCGGGAGCGAATGAGCAGTACTTC. This sequence encodes CASSTPSLAGANEQYF.

This clonotype was observed a few times. The chain uses TRBV28 and TRBJ2-7; D remains unclear. The V and J ends lost 7 bases and 2 bases respectively, with 15 bases between them. Germline V gene data show CDR1 as MDHEN and CDR2 as SYDVKM. CDR3 length: 14 amino acids. The CDR3 reads CASTPSPGAYEQYF. The CDR3 DNA sequence: TGTGCCAGCACCCCATCGCCTGGAGCCTACGAGCAGTACTTC. The whole variable domain, filled in from reference TRBV28 and TRBJ2-7, reads DVKVTQSSRYLVKRTGEKVFLECVQDMDHENMFWYRQDPGLGLRLIYFSYDVKMKEKGDIPEGYSVSREKKERFSLILESASTNQTSMYLCASTPSPGAYEQYFGPGTRLTVT.

A few counts support this clonotype. This chain connects TRBV5-1 to TRBJ2-7, with 14 bases lining up with TRBD2. The CDR3 has 19 amino acids. V shed 2 bases and J 0 bases; nucleotides not matched to a gene: 10. Per germline, CDR1 SGHRS and CDR2 YFSETQ. CDR3 nucleotide sequence: TGCGCCAGCAGCTTAACCTCCGGGACTAGCGGGGGAAGCTCCTACGAGCAGTACTTC. Its translation is CASSLTSGTSGGSSYEQYF. Full variable domain (rest looked up from reference TRBV5-1 and TRBJ2-7): KAGVTQTPRYLIKTRGQQVTLSCSPISGHRSVSWYQQTPGQGLQFLFEYFSETQRNKGNFPGRFSGRQFSNSRSEMNVSTLELGDSALYLCASSLTSGTSGGSSYEQYFGPGTRLTVT.

The gene calls are TRBV3-1 and TRBJ2-1; 8 nucleotides match TRBD2. The V gene's germline CDR1 is LGHDT and CDR2 YNNKEL (reference sequence). The CDR3 is made up of 12 amino acids. V shed 4 bases and J 14 bases; nucleotides not matched to a gene: 7. DNA for the CDR3: TGTGCCAGCAGCCCTCGCGGTAGCGGGAAGTTCTTC. Translated: CASSPRGSGKFF.

This clonotype was seen a few times. The J gene is TRBJ2-3, the V gene TRBV7-2, with D perhaps TRBD1 or TRBD2 (7 bases each). The CDR3 loop spans 15 amino acids. Trimming took 5 bases from V and 4 from J, leaving 16 bases between them. The germline CDR1 and CDR2 sequences are SGHTA and FQGNSA. The CDR3 DNA follows: TGTGCCAGCAGCCATCGACAGGGAGGGGCAGATACGCAGTATTTT. Protein sequence: CASSHRQGGADTQYF. The full variable domain, with the rest looked up from reference TRBV7-2 and TRBJ2-3, is GAGVSQSPSNKVTEKGKDVELRCDPISGHTALYWYRQSLGQGLEFLIYFQGNSAPDKSGLPSDRFSAERTGGSVSTLTIQRTQQEDSAVYLCASSHRQGGADTQYFGPGTRLTVL.

Concerning this clonotype itself: A much larger clone is a single base away; this may be a read error. The chain joins TRBV10-3 to TRBJ2-5, with D possibly TRBD2 on 8 matching bases. The V end lost 10 bases, the J end lost 11 bases, and 29 bases lay between the germline ends. Looked up from germline, CDR1 is ENHRY and CDR2 is SYGVKD. The CDR3 has 15 amino acids. This CDR3 reads CATRGESGSGNEQYF. The CDR3, as DNA: TGTGCCACCAGGGGGGAAAGCGGGAGTGGGAATGAGCAGTACTTC.

The sample holds many counts of this clonotype. This sequence joins TRBV6-1 and TRBJ2-1; maybe TRBD2 (6 bases). CDR1 is MNHNS and CDR2 is SASEGT in the germline V gene. The CDR3 runs to 14 residues. The V end was cut by 8 bases, the J end by 6 bases, with 17 bases between. The CDR3, as DNA: TGTGCCAGCTCGACTAGACCAACATCCAATGAGCAGTTCTTC. This sequence encodes CASSTRPTSNEQFF.

The chain uses TRBV7-2 and TRBJ2-3, with 8 bases that match TRBD1. The germline gives CDR1 SGHTA, CDR2 FQGNSA. The CDR3 loop spans 17 amino acids. Unmatched junction bases numbered 10, after V lost 2 bases and J lost 3 bases. CDR3 loop: CASSLPYDRGWTDTQYF. The CDR3 DNA sequence: TGTGCCAGCAGCTTACCATACGACAGGGGTTGGACAGATACGCAGTATTTT.

V is TRBV20-1 and J is TRBJ2-7; D remains unclear. V lost 0 bases to trimming and J lost 2 bases, with 8 bases between them. The CDR3 length is 13 residues. The germline V gene has CDR1 DFQATT and CDR2 SNEGSKA (reference sequence). CDR3 in DNA: TGCAGTGCTAGAGATCACCGAACCTACGAGCAGTACTTC. It codes for CSARDHRTYEQYF.

The chain has TRBV4-2 and TRBJ2-1; D is perhaps TRBD2 (5 bases). The CDR3 sequence is 15 residues long. From germline, CDR1 is LGHNA and CDR2 YNFKEQ. Trimming pared 4 bases from V and 8 bases from J, leaving 18 bases between. The CDR3 DNA reads as TGTGCCAGCAGCCTAAGTCTAAGAATCGGGGATGAGCAGTTCTTC. This gives the protein CASSLSLRIGDEQFF.

This rearrangement joins TRBV5-1 to TRBJ1-2, with a tentative D call TRBD1 (5 bases). In germline, CDR1 is SGHRS, CDR2 YFSETQ. The CDR3 runs to 15 residues. V gave up 7 bases and J gave up 0 bases, with 16 bases separating them. In nucleotides, the CDR3 is TGCGCCAGCGGCCAAACAGGCGGAACTAACTATGGCTACACCTTC. Translation: CASGQTGGTNYGYTF.

The rearrangement joins TRBV11-1 to TRBJ2-1; TRBD2 might be the D (5 bases). The germline V gene encodes CDR1 SGHAT and CDR2 FQDESV (reference sequence). CDR3 size: 16 residues. V dropped 0 bases and J dropped 1 base, with 10 bases sitting between them. The DNA for the CDR3 is TGTGCCAGCAGCTTAGCGGGGAGCCTATCCTACAATGAGCAGTTCTTC. Translated: CASSLAGSLSYNEQFF.

This clonotype came up many times. The chain has TRBV20-1 and TRBJ1-4, with TRBD1 as a possible D gene (5 bases). The ends were cut back, 6 bases at V and 8 bases at J, with 13 bases in the middle. This CDR3 comprises 12 residues. Germline V gene data show CDR1 as DFQATT and CDR2 as SNEGSKA (reference sequence). The CDR3 DNA reads TGCAGTGCAACCGGGACTGGGGAAAAACTGTTTTTT. Its protein is CSATGTGEKLFF.

On this clonotype itself: A much bigger clone sits one base away, suggesting this may be a read error. The V gene is TRBV5-1, the J gene TRBJ2-3; a weak D match, TRBD2 (6 bases). V was clipped by 4 bases and J by 10 bases, with 19 bases between them. Germline V lookup: CDR1 SGHRS, CDR2 YFSETQ. The CDR3 sequence is 14 residues long. CDR3 protein: CASSPEAGVNAQYF. CDR3 coding DNA: TGCGCCAGCAGCCCCGAAGCGGGCGTAAATGCGCAGTATTTT. Looking up the rest from reference TRBV5-1 and TRBJ2-3 gives the full variable domain: KAGVTQTPRYLIKTRGQQVTLSCSPISGHRSVSWYQQTPGQGLQFLFEYFSETQRNKGNFPGRFSGRQFSNSRSEMNVSTLELGDSALYLCASSPEAGVNAQYFGPGTRLTVL.